Listed below are T cell receptor beta chains from one sample, sequenced in a study of T cell responses to AZD1222 COVID-19 vaccine. Assay used: immunoSEQ multiplex PCR; TCRdb lists only in-frame clones, some missing. Here the sample spans some 200,000 clones, around 93% being singletons. The input for sequencing was peripheral blood, taken 28 days after the second AZD1222 dose. Receptor source: an adult who received the AZD1222 COVID-19 vaccine. Both conserved end residues are part of each CDR3. The D gene is left open where the match is weak.

len: 15; v_gene: TRBV14; j_gene: TRBJ2-5; d_gene: NA; CDR3aa: CASSQYPGSQETQYF
len: 16; v_gene: TRBV4-1; j_gene: TRBJ2-1; d_gene: NA; CDR3aa: CASSQAAGGSYNEQFF
len: 17; v_gene: TRBV10-3; j_gene: TRBJ2-2; d_gene: NA; CDR3aa: CAISERRDTRNTGELFF
len: 14; v_gene: TRBV9; j_gene: TRBJ2-2; d_gene: NA; CDR3aa: CASSVEQGTGELFF
len: 17; v_gene: TRBV27; j_gene: TRBJ2-1; d_gene: TRBD2; CDR3aa: CASSQTSGGVSYNEQFF
len: 16; v_gene: TRBV28; j_gene: TRBJ2-6; d_gene: TRBD1; CDR3aa: CASSPQGPSGANVLTF
len: 14; v_gene: TRBV27; j_gene: TRBJ1-2; d_gene: TRBD1; CDR3aa: CASSLDRGLFGYTF
len: 17; v_gene: TRBV18; j_gene: TRBJ2-3; d_gene: NA; CDR3aa: CASSPRLQGGHTDTQYF
len: 15; v_gene: TRBV6-5; j_gene: TRBJ1-5; d_gene: TRBD1; CDR3aa: CASCWTGDSNQPQHF
len: 15; v_gene: TRBV7-9; j_gene: TRBJ1-2; d_gene: TRBD1; CDR3aa: CASSSPTGGAYGYTF
len: 14; v_gene: TRBV5-1; j_gene: TRBJ2-1; d_gene: NA; CDR3aa: CASSVQSSYNEQFF
len: 15; v_gene: TRBV5-6; j_gene: TRBJ1-1; d_gene: NA; CDR3aa: CASSLATRVNTEAFF
len: 14; v_gene: TRBV27; j_gene: TRBJ2-7; d_gene: TRBD2; CDR3aa: CATSTGTSSLEQYF
len: 13; v_gene: TRBV9; j_gene: TRBJ2-2; d_gene: NA; CDR3aa: CASKGGYTGELFF
len: 17; v_gene: TRBV5-5; j_gene: TRBJ2-7; d_gene: NA; CDR3aa: CASRHLSAGRSSYEQYF
len: 12; v_gene: TRBV5-6; j_gene: TRBJ1-2; d_gene: NA; CDR3aa: CASSLGEGGYTF
len: 15; v_gene: TRBV4-1; j_gene: TRBJ1-1; d_gene: NA; CDR3aa: CASSRHQGSHTEAFF
len: 16; v_gene: TRBV13; j_gene: TRBJ2-3; d_gene: NA; CDR3aa: CASINKKGTGTDTQYF
len: 16; v_gene: TRBV7-8; j_gene: TRBJ1-6; d_gene: NA; CDR3aa: CASSLGVQAGNSPLHF
len: 16; v_gene: TRBV6-2/TRBV6-3; j_gene: TRBJ1-2; d_gene: NA; CDR3aa: CASSYSKGRTNYGYTF
len: 14; v_gene: TRBV7-2; j_gene: TRBJ2-5; d_gene: NA; CDR3aa: CASRLSGGKETQYF
len: 13; v_gene: TRBV2; j_gene: TRBJ1-1; d_gene: NA; CDR3aa: CASSVVENTEAFF
len: 17; v_gene: TRBV3-1/TRBV3-2; j_gene: TRBJ1-3; d_gene: NA; CDR3aa: CASSPIGATSTGNTIYF
len: 14; v_gene: TRBV18; j_gene: TRBJ1-3; d_gene: TRBD1; CDR3aa: CASSQGTVGNTIYF
len: 14; v_gene: TRBV9; j_gene: TRBJ1-3; d_gene: NA; CDR3aa: CASSVTDSGNTIYF
len: 13; v_gene: TRBV24-1; j_gene: TRBJ1-1; d_gene: NA; CDR3aa: CATSDSEAGEAFF
len: 16; v_gene: TRBV7-9; j_gene: TRBJ2-7; d_gene: TRBD1; CDR3aa: CASSIGSGTEPYEQYF
len: 12; v_gene: TRBV29-1; j_gene: TRBJ1-2; d_gene: NA; CDR3aa: CSVARTSHGYTF
len: 14; v_gene: TRBV19; j_gene: TRBJ1-5; d_gene: NA; CDR3aa: CASKPGRPRQPQHF
len: 12; v_gene: TRBV6-1; j_gene: TRBJ1-1; d_gene: NA; CDR3aa: CASSEALGEAFF
len: 15; v_gene: TRBV4-2; j_gene: TRBJ1-6; d_gene: NA; CDR3aa: CASSQEGQGSRALHF
len: 17; v_gene: TRBV12-5; j_gene: TRBJ1-5; d_gene: TRBD1; CDR3aa: CASGLVLWDRGNQPQHF
len: 12; v_gene: TRBV2; j_gene: TRBJ2-7; d_gene: NA; CDR3aa: CASSGQHYEQYF
len: 14; v_gene: TRBV7-9; j_gene: TRBJ1-5; d_gene: NA; CDR3aa: CASSKSSSNQPQHF
len: 14; v_gene: TRBV19; j_gene: TRBJ1-1; d_gene: NA; CDR3aa: CASNGWTAHTEAFF
len: 15; v_gene: TRBV6-5; j_gene: TRBJ2-3; d_gene: NA; CDR3aa: CASSTSGWRTDTQYF
len: 13; v_gene: TRBV11-2; j_gene: TRBJ1-5; d_gene: NA; CDR3aa: CASSLGSNQPQHF
len: 14; v_gene: TRBV6-5; j_gene: TRBJ1-5; d_gene: NA; CDR3aa: CASRLDSSNQPQHF
len: 14; v_gene: TRBV7-8; j_gene: TRBJ2-2; d_gene: NA; CDR3aa: CASSFWGHTGELFF
len: 14; v_gene: TRBV28; j_gene: TRBJ1-2; d_gene: NA; CDR3aa: CASSSTPDSYGYTF
len: 16; v_gene: TRBV5-1; j_gene: TRBJ1-6; d_gene: NA; CDR3aa: CASSLGSSGGGSPLHF
len: 13; v_gene: TRBV6-1; j_gene: TRBJ1-2; d_gene: NA; CDR3aa: CASSEGQVRGYTF
len: 14; v_gene: TRBV5-6; j_gene: TRBJ2-5; d_gene: NA; CDR3aa: CASSERQARETQYF
len: 16; v_gene: TRBV30; j_gene: TRBJ1-5; d_gene: TRBD1; CDR3aa: CALRTGGGWSNQPQHF
len: 16; v_gene: TRBV12-5; j_gene: TRBJ2-5; d_gene: NA; CDR3aa: CASGPGQADTQETQYF
len: 16; v_gene: TRBV4-2; j_gene: TRBJ1-6; d_gene: NA; CDR3aa: CASSQKREGGNSPLHF